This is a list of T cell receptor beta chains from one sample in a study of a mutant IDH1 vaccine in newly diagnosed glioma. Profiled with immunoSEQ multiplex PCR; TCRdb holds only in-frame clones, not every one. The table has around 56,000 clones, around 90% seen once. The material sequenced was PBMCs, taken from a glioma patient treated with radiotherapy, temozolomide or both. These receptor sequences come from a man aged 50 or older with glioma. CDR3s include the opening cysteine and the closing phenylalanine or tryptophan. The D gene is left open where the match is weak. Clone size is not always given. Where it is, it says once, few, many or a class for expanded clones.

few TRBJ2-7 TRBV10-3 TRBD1 TGTGCCGCCCAGGGGGCGGTTGCCGAGCAGTACTTC CAAQGAVAEQYF
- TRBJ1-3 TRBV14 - TGTGCCAGCAGCCCGGCCGGGCCTCCGGGAGGAAACACCATATATTTT CASSPAGPPGGNTIYF
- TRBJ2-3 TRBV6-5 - TGTGCCAGCAGTTACAGCGGACCCACCACAGATACGCAGTATTTT CASSYSGPTTDTQYF
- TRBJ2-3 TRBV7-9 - TGTGCCAGCAGGACGGACAGATACACAGATACGCAGTATTTT CASRTDRYTDTQYF
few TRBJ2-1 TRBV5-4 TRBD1 TGTGCCAGCAGCAAGGACAGGGTGGGCAATGAGCAGTTCTTC CASSKDRVGNEQFF
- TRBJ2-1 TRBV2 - TGTGCCAGCAGTGACCCACTCAATGAGCAGTTCTTC CASSDPLNEQFF
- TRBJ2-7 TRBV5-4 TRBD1 TGTGCCAGCGGGGACAGTGGATACGAGCAGTACTTC CASGDSGYEQYF
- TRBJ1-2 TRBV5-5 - TGTGCCAGCAGCTTTTCGGGGGACCCTAACTATGGCTACACCTTC CASSFSGDPNYGYTF
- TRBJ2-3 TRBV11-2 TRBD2 TGTGCCAGCAGCTCCCGATCTGGGAGGGCCACGGTTTCGGCAGATACGCAGTATTTT CASSSRSGRATVSADTQYF
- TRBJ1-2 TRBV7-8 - TGTGCCAGCAGCCCCCCGGGAGAGCGAGGCTACACCTTC CASSPPGERGYTF
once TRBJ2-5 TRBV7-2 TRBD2 TGTGCCAGCAGCTTAGTAGGTGGGGCGGGGGGGTACCAAGAGACCCAGTACTTC CASSLVGGAGGYQETQYF
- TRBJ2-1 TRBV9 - TGTGCCAGCAGCGCTCACAGCGACAATGAGCAGTTCTTC CASSAHSDNEQFF
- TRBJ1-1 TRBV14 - TGTGCCAGCAGCCAAGAATGGGGAAGGGACACTGAAGCTTTCTTT CASSQEWGRDTEAFF
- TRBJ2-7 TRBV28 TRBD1 TGTGCCAGCAGCTTCACAGGGGCCTTAACCTACGAGCAGTACTTC CASSFTGALTYEQYF
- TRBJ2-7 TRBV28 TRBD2 TGTGCCAGCAGTTTGAGGGGGGCCGCGGCGGGGGGGCACAGTTTGTACGAGCAGTACTTC CASSLRGAAAGGHSLYEQYF
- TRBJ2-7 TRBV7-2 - TGTGCCAGCAGCACCCAGAACAGGCCACCTCAATCCGAGCAGTACTTC CASSTQNRPPQSEQYF
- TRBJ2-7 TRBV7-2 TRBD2 TGTGCCAGCAGCTTGACTGGGACTAGAAACTACGAGCAGTACTTC CASSLTGTRNYEQYF
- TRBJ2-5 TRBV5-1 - TGCGCCAGCAGCTCAAATCCGAGTGCCGCGGAGACCCAGTACTTC CASSSNPSAAETQYF
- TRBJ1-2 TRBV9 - TGTGCCAGCACTCCGTACGGGGACTATGGCTACACCTTC CASTPYGDYGYTF
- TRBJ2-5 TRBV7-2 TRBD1 TGTGCCAGCAGCTTAGGGGGACAGGGGGGCACGGTGACCCAGTACTTC CASSLGGQGGTVTQYF
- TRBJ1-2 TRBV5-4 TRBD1 TGTGCCAGCAGCTTGGAGACAGGGAAGCGCTATGGCTACACCTTC CASSLETGKRYGYTF
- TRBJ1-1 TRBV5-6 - TGTGCCAGCAGCAGGATTGGGCGGAACACTGAAGCTTTCTTT CASSRIGRNTEAFF
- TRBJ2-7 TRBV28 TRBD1 TGTGCCAGTAGCGACAGGGTTCGGACCTACGAGCAGTACTTC CASSDRVRTYEQYF
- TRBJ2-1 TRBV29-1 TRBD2 TGCAGCGTTGAAACCGGGGGGGGTTACAATGAGCAGTTCTTC CSVETGGGYNEQFF
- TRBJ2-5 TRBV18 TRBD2 TGTGCCAGCTCACCGACTAGCGAGCAGACCCAGTACTTC CASSPTSEQTQYF
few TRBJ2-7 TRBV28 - TGTGCCAGCAGTTTCCGAGAGCAGTACTTC CASSFREQYF
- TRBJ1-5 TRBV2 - TGTGCCAGCAGTTTGCAGGGTGGCAATCAGCCCCAGCATTTT CASSLQGGNQPQHF
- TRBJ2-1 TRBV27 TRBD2 TGTGCCACCAACCTAGCGGGGCCCTCCTACAATGAGCAGTTCTTC CATNLAGPSYNEQFF
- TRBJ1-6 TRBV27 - TGTGCCAGCTCTCCTGGGCGGGGGGGCCGGCATTCACCCCTCCACTTT CASSPGRGGRHSPLHF
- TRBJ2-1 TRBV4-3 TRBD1 TGCGCCAGCAGCCAAGGGACAGGGGACTACAATGAGCAGTTCTTC CASSQGTGDYNEQFF
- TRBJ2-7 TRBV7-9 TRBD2 TGTGCCAGCAGCCGGACTAGCGGGGGGGCGGAAGAGCAGTACTTC CASSRTSGGAEEQYF
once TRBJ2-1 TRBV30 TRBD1 TGTGCCTGGAGCAGGGACAGTTACAATGAGCAGTTCTTC CAWSRDSYNEQFF
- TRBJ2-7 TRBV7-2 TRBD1 TGTGCCAGCAGCTTAGGGGGACAGGGGGGCCGGGAGCAGTACTTC CASSLGGQGGREQYF
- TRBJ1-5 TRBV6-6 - TGTGCCAGCAGGGAAAATCAGCCCCAGCATTTT CASRENQPQHF
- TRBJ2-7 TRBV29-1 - TGCAGCGTTGAGGGGGCCTACGAGGGAGGTGGCTACGAGCAGTACTTC CSVEGAYEGGGYEQYF
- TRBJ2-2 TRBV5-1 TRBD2 TGCGCCAGCAGCGGGACTAGCGGGGCGAACACCGGGGAGCTGTTTTTT CASSGTSGANTGELFF
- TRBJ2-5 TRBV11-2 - TGTGCCAGCAGCTTGGGGGCGGGGTACCAAGAGACCCAGTACTTC CASSLGAGYQETQYF
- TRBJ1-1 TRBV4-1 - TGCGCCAGCAGCCTTCAATGGGGCACTGAAGCTTTCTTT CASSLQWGTEAFF
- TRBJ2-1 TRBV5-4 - TGTGCCAGCAGCTTGAGCCCAATAACTCGTCCAGGGGATCATGAGCAGTTCTTC CASSLSPITRPGDHEQFF
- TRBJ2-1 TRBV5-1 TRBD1 TGCGCCAGCAGCACACGGGACAGGGTCGATGAGCAGTTCTTC CASSTRDRVDEQFF
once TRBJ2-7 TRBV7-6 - TGTGCCAGCAGCTTGACTAGCTACGAGCAGTACTTC CASSLTSYEQYF
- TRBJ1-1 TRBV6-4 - TGTGCCAGCAGTCGCCCGGGGGAAGCTTTCTTT CASSRPGEAFF
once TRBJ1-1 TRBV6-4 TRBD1 TGTGCCAGCAGTCAAGACAGGGACCTGAACACTGAAGCTTTCTTT CASSQDRDLNTEAFF
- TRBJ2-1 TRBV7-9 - TGTGCCAGCAATGCAGGCTATTTCGCATCTCATCGCGATGAGCAGTTCTTC CASNAGYFASHRDEQFF
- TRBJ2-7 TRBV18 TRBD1 TGTGCCAGCTCACCCCTGCCTCCGGGACAGGGGGCCACTTCCTACGAGCAGTACTTC CASSPLPPGQGATSYEQYF
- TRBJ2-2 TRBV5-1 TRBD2 TGCGCCAGCAGCTTTTTAATGCGAGCGGGAGGACTCACCGGGGAGCTGTTTTTT CASSFLMRAGGLTGELFF